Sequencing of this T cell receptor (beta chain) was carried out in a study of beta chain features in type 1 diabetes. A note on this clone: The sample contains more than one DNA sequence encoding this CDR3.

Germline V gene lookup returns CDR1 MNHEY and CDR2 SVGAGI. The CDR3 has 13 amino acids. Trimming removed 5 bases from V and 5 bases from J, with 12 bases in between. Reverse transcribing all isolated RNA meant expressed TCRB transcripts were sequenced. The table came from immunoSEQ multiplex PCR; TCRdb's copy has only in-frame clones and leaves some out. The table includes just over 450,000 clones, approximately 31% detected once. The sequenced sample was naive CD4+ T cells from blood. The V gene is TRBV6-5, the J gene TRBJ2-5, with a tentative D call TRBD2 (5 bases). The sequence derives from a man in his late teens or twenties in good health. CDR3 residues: CASSPPGMETQYF. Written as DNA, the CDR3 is TGTGCCAGCAGTCCCCCGGGGATGGAGACCCAGTACTTC.